These 10 T cell receptor beta chains originate from one sample sequenced in a study of blood T cell repertoires in COVID-19. The table came from immunoSEQ multiplex PCR; TCRdb's copy has only in-frame clones and leaves some out. The profile covers over 40,000 clones, with just over 90% appearing a single time and under 6.5% taken by the ten largest. Input material: peripheral blood. The receptors come from a man between 65 and 85 years old with acute or convalescent COVID-19.

The chain links TRBV5-4 to TRBJ1-4; TRBD1 matches at 9 bases. After removal of 4 bases from V and 8 bases from J, the junction contained 15 bases not matched to a gene. This CDR3 has 17 residues. Looked up from germline, CDR1 is SGHNT and CDR2 is YYREEE (reference sequence). CDR3: CASSRYPGQGPGEKLFF. The CDR3 DNA reads TGTGCCAGCAGCCGCTATCCGGGACAGGGCCCAGGCGAAAAACTGTTTTTT.

The chain is built from TRBV9 and TRBJ2-5, with 11 bases fitting TRBD1. The CDR3 runs to 14 residues. J lost 4 bases, V lost 3 bases, and 2 bases had no gene match. The germline V gene encodes CDR1 SGDLS and CDR2 YYNGEE. The CDR3 DNA reads as TGTGCCAGCAGCGAGGGGACAGGGGGAGAGACCCAGTACTTC. Translation: CASSEGTGGETQYF.

The chain couples TRBV7-2 to TRBJ2-7; 9 nucleotides agree with TRBD2. This CDR3 has 14 residues. From germline, CDR1 is SGHTA and CDR2 FQGNSA. Trimming removed 3 bases from V and 2 bases from J; junction bases left unmatched: 2. Written as DNA, the CDR3 is TGTGCCAGCAGCTTCTCTAGCGGGGCCTACGAGCAGTACTTC. It yields the protein CASSFSSGAYEQYF.

This chain links TRBV27 with TRBJ1-3, with 8 bases matching TRBD1. The V and J ends lost 5 bases and 3 bases, in that order; junction bases with no gene match: 6. This CDR3 comprises 15 residues. CDR1 is MNHEY, CDR2 SMNVEV, per germline (reference sequence). The CDR3 region is CASSIDRGGGNTIYF. The CDR3 DNA reads TGTGCCAGCAGTATCGACAGGGGTGGTGGAAACACCATATATTTT.

J is TRBJ1-1 and V is TRBV2; 9 positions match TRBD1. Germline-derived CDR1 and CDR2 are SNHLY and FYNNEI. V lost 4 bases to trimming and J lost 7 bases; unmatched junction nucleotides: 7. This CDR3 is 14 amino acids long. In DNA, the CDR3 is TGTGCCAGCAGTGTTAACAGGGGGCGAGGTGAAGCTTTCTTT. Its translation is CASSVNRGRGEAFF.

The chain combines TRBV6-1 with TRBJ2-1; 7 bases map to TRBD2. This CDR3 comprises 16 residues. Unmatched junction bases numbered 9, after V lost 3 bases and J lost 4 bases. Per the germline V gene, CDR1 is MNHNS and CDR2 is SASEGT. The CDR3 protein is CASSDLRGVWYNEQFF. The DNA of the CDR3 is TGTGCCAGCAGTGACCTCCGGGGGGTTTGGTACAATGAGCAGTTCTTC.

This clone was recorded once. This sequence joins TRBV10-3 and TRBJ1-4; the match to TRBD1 covers 7 bases. This CDR3 region has 13 residues. V lost 3 bases to trimming and J lost 6 bases; unmatched junction nucleotides: 1. Germline V gene sequence: CDR1 ENHRY, CDR2 SYGVKD. CDR3 protein: CAISEGTDEKLFF. CDR3 DNA: TGTGCCATCAGTGAAGGGACAGATGAAAAACTGTTTTTT.

This clone showed up just a few times. This chain uses TRBV6-2 or TRBV6-3 with TRBJ2-7; 10 bases are a match to TRBD1. Germline-derived CDR1 and CDR2 are MNHEY and SVGEGT. The CDR3 consists of 14 residues. V lost 5 bases to trimming and J lost 4 bases; unmatched junction nucleotides: 5. CDR3 loop: CASSPGQGKYEQYF. The CDR3 DNA sequence: TGTGCCAGCAGTCCGGGACAGGGGAAGTACGAGCAGTACTTC.

The chain has TRBV28 and TRBJ1-3; 8 bases match TRBD1. The CDR3 extends over 15 amino acids. The germline V gene encodes CDR1 MDHEN and CDR2 SYDVKM. The V and J ends lost 6 bases and 3 bases, in that order; junction bases with no gene match: 7. CDR3: CASSVGGTGGNTIYF. CDR3 sequence (DNA): TGTGCCAGCAGCGTCGGCGGGACAGGTGGAAACACCATATATTTT. The variable domain in full, with the rest retrieved from reference TRBV28 and TRBJ1-3, is DVKVTQSSRYLVKRTGEKVFLECVQDMDHENMFWYRQDPGLGLRLIYFSYDVKMKEKGDIPEGYSVSREKKERFSLILESASTNQTSMYLCASSVGGTGGNTIYFGEGSWLTVV.

The chain recombines TRBV6-6 with TRBJ2-7, with 8 bases matching TRBD1. With V trimmed by 5 bases and J by 2 bases, 5 bases remained unmatched. Germline V gene lookup returns CDR1 MNHNY and CDR2 SVGAGI (reference sequence). The CDR3 extends over 14 amino acids. The CDR3 DNA reads TGTGCCAGCAGTGGGACAGGAGCTCCCTACGAGCAGTACTTC. Amino acids: CASSGTGAPYEQYF.